This T cell receptor (beta chain) was profiled in a study of T cell responses to AZD1222 COVID-19 vaccine. General study results and limits: Close to half of all spike-specific TCRs reportedly target regions of the variants that are unmutated. Spike as a whole was targeted by vaccine-associated CD4 TCRs, dominant at 160-218 and 743-854. White British people made up most donors, females outnumbered males, and clonal diversity was possibly underestimated.

Points on this clone: Its antigen is undetermined.

This CDR3 is 13 amino acids long. Germline CDR1 and CDR2: SEHNR and FQNEAQ (reference sequence). V shed 2 bases and J shed 4 bases, with 9 bases lying between them. Repertoires were generated with immunoSEQ multiplex PCR, while TCRdb's copy carries only in-frame clones and drops some. The table records about 130,000 clones, approximately 91% of them present only once. Second doses at about 4 or about 12 weeks were pooled. This receptor was obtained from an adult who received the AZD1222 COVID-19 vaccine. V usage is TRBV7-9 and J usage is TRBJ2-7; no firm D call. Sequenced here: peripheral blood, sampled 28 days after the second AZD1222 dose. As DNA, the CDR3 is TGTGCCAGCAGCTTAATTCATAGTTACGAGCAGTACTTC. Amino acids: CASSLIHSYEQYF.